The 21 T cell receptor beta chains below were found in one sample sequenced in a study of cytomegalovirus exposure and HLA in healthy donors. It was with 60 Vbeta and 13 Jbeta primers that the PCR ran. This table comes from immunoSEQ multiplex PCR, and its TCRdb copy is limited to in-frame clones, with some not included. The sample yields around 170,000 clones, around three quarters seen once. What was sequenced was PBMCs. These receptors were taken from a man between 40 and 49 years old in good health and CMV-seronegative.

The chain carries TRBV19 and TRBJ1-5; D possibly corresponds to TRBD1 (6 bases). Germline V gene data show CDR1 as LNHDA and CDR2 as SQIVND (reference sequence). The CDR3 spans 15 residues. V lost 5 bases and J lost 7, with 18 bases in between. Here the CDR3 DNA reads TGTGCCAGTAGTTTGCCAGGGGCGTTGTTGCAGCCCCAGCATTTT. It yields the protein CASSLPGALLQPQHF.

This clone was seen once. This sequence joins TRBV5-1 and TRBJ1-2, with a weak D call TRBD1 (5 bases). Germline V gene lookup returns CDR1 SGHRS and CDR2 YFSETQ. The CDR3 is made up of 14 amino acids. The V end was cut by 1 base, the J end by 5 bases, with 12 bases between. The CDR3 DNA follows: TGCGCCAGCAGCTTGATTCCGGACACTTATGGCTACACCTTC. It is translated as CASSLIPDTYGYTF.

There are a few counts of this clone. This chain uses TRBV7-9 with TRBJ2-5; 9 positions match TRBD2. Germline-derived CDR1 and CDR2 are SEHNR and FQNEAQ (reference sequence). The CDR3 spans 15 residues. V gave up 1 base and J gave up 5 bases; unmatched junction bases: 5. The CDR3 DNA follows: TGTGCCAGCAGCTTAGGTAGCGGGAGACGGGAGACCCAGTACTTC. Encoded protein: CASSLGSGRRETQYF. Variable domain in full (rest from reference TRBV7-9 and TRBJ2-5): DTGVSQNPRHKITKRGQNVTFRCDPISEHNRLYWYRQTLGQGPEFLTYFQNEAQLEKSRLLSDRFSAERPKGSFSTLEIQRTEQGDSAMYLCASSLGSGRRETQYFGPGTRLLVL.

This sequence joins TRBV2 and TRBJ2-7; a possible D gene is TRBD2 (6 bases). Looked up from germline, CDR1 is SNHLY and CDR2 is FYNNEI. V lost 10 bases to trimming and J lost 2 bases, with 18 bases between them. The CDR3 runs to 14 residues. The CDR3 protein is CAILTGTGAYEQYF. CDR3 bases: TGTGCCATTTTAACCGGGACGGGAGCCTACGAGCAGTACTTC.

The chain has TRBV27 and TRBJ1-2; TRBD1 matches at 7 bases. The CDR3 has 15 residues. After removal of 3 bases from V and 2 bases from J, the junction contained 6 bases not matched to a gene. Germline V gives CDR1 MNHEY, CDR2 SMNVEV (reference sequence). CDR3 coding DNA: TGTGCCAGCAGTTTTCAGGACAGGCTCAACTATGGCTACACCTTC. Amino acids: CASSFQDRLNYGYTF.

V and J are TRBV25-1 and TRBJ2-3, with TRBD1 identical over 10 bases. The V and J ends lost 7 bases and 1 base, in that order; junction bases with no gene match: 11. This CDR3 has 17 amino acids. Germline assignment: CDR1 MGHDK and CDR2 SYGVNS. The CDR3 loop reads CASIPGQGLLGTDTQYF. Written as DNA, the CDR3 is TGTGCCAGCATTCCGGGACAGGGGCTACTGGGCACAGATACGCAGTATTTT.

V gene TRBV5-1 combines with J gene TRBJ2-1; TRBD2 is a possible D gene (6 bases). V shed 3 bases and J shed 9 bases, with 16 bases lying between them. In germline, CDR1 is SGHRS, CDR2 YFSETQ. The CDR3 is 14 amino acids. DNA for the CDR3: TGCGCCAGCAGCTCTACGACTAGTTTGGGTGAGCAGTTCTTC. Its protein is CASSSTTSLGEQFF.

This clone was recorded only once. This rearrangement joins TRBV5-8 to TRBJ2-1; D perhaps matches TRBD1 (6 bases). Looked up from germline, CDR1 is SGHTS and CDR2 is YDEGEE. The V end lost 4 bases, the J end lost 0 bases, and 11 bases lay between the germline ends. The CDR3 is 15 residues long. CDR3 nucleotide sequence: TGTGCCAGCAGCCTAGGACAGAGCTCCTACAATGAGCAGTTCTTC. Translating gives CASSLGQSSYNEQFF.

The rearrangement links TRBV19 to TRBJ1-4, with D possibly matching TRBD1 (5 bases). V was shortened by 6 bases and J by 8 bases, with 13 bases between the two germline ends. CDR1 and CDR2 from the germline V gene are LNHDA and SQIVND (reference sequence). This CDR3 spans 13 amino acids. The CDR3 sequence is CASRGRAEEKLFF. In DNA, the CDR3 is TGTGCCAGTAGAGGCAGGGCGGAGGAAAAACTGTTTTTT.

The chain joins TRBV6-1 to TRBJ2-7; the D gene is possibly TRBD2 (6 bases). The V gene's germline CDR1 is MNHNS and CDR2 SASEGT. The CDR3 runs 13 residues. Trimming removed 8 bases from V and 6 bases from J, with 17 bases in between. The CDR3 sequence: CASDWDPGVEQYF. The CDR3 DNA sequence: TGTGCCAGCGACTGGGACCCGGGAGTCGAGCAGTACTTC.

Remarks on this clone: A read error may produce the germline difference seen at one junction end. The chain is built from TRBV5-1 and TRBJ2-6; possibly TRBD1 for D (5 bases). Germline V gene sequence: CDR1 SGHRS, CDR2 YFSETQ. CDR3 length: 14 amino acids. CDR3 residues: CASSLSSGANGLTF. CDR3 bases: TGCGCCAGCAGCCTTTCTTCTGGGGCCAACGGCCTGACTTTC.

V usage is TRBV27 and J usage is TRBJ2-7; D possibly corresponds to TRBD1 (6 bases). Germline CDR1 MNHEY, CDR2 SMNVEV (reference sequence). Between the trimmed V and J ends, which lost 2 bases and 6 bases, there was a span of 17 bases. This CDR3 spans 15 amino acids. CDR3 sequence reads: CASSLNADRSSEQYV. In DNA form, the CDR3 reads TGTGCCAGCAGTTTAAATGCTGACAGGTCGTCCGAGCAGTACGTC.

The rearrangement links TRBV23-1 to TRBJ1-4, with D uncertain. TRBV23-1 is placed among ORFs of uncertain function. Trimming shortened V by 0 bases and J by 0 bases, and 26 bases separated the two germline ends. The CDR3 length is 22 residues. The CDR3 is CASSQSSVPSLLQSATNEKLFF. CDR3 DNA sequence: TGCGCCAGCAGTCAATCGTCCGTTCCTAGCTTACTCCAGTCCGCAACTAATGAAAAACTGTTTTTT.

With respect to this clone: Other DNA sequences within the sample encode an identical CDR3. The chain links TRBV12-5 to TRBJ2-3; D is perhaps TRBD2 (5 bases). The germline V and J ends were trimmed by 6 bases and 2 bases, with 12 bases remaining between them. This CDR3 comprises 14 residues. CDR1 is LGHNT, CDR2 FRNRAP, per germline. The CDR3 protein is CASGLDWITDTQYF. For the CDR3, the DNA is TGTGCTAGTGGCCTGGACTGGATCACAGATACGCAGTATTTT.

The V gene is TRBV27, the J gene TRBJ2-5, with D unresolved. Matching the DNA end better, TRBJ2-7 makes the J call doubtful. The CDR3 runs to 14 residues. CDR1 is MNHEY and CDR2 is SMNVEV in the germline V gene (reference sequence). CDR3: CASSPSPFSSEQYF. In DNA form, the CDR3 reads TGTGCCAGCAGTCCTTCGCCGTTTTCGAGCGAGCAGTACTTC.

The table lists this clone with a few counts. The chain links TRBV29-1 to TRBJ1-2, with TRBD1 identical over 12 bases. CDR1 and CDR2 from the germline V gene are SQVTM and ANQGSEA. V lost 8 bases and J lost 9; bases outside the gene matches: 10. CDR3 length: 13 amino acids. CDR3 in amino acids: CSIGGGTGGSYTF. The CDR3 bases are TGCAGCATTGGGGGGGGGACAGGGGGCAGCTACACCTTC.

DNA of the CDR3: TGTGCCAGCACCCCTCTAACAGGGGGCCGTGGCACCGGGGAGCTGTTTTTT. It codes for CASTPLTGGRGTGELFF. The rearrangement links TRBV2 to TRBJ2-2, with 9 positions matching TRBD1. Germline lookup yields CDR1 SNHLY and CDR2 FYNNEI. With V trimmed by 7 bases and J by 4 bases, 13 bases remained unmatched. This CDR3 has 17 amino acids.

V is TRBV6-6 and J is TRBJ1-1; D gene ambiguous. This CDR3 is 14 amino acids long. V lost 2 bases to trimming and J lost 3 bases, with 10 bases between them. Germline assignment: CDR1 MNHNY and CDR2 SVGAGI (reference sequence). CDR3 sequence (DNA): TGTGCCAGCAGTTACGGGAGGAGAGACACTGAAGCTTTCTTT. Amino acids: CASSYGRRDTEAFF.

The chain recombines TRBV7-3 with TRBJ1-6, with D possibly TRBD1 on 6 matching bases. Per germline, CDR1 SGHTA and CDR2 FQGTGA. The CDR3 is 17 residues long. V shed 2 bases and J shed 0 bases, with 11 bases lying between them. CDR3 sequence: CASSLYRVGSYNSPLHF. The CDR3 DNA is TGTGCCAGCAGCTTATACAGGGTCGGCTCCTATAATTCACCCCTCCACTTT. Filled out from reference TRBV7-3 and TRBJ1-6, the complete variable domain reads GAGVSQTPSNKVTEKGKYVELRCDPISGHTALYWYRQSLGQGPEFLIYFQGTGAADDSGLPNDRFFAVRPEGSVSTLKIQRTERGDSAVYLCASSLYRVGSYNSPLHFGNGTRLTVT.

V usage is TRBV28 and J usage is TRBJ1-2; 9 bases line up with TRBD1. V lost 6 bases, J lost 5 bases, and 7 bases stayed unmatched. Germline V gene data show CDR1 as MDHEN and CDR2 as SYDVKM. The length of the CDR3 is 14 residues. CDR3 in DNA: TGTGCCAGCAGGGGGACCGGACAGGGGTATGGCTACACCTTC. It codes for CASRGTGQGYGYTF.

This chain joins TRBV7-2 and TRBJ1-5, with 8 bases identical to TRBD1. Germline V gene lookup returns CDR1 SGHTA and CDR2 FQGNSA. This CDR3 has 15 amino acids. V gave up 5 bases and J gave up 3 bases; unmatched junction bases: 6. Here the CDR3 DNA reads TGTGCCAGCAGCCCGGGACAGGCTGTCAATCAGCCCCAGCATTTT. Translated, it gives CASSPGQAVNQPQHF.